The 8 T cell receptor beta chains below come from one sample, sequenced in a study of cytomegalovirus exposure and HLA in healthy donors. This table comes from immunoSEQ multiplex PCR, and its TCRdb copy is limited to in-frame clones, with some not included. The sample contains about 84,000 clones, under 95% of which appear only once. The specimen was PBMCs. These TCRs come from a man aged 30-40 years in good health and CMV-seronegative.

The CDR3 loop is CSVERQSGTEAFF. CDR3 DNA sequence: TGCAGCGTTGAACGGCAGTCGGGGACTGAAGCTTTCTTT. The rearrangement uses TRBV29-1 and TRBJ1-1; D ambiguous. V was shortened by 2 bases and J by 5 bases, with 12 bases between the two germline ends. The CDR3 runs to 13 residues. Per the germline V gene, CDR1 is SQVTM and CDR2 is ANQGSEA.

The rearrangement uses TRBV2 and TRBJ2-7, with TRBD1 matching 8 bases. The CDR3 covers 13 residues. J gave up 4 bases and V 4 bases, and 3 bases lay outside the gene matches. The germline V gene encodes CDR1 SNHLY and CDR2 FYNNEI. The CDR3 DNA reads as TGTGCCAGCAGTGGTGACAGGGGTTACGAGCAGTACTTC. Translation: CASSGDRGYEQYF. Full variable domain (remainder filled in from reference TRBV2 and TRBJ2-7): EPEVTQTPSHQVTQMGQEVILRCVPISNHLYFYWYRQILGQKVEFLVSFYNNEISEKSEIFDDQFSVERPDGSNFTLKIRSTKLEDSAMYFCASSGDRGYEQYFGPGTRLTVT.

The chain uses TRBV6-5 and TRBJ2-7; 11 nucleotides agree with TRBD2. The CDR3 is 16 residues long. Looked up from germline, CDR1 is MNHEY and CDR2 is SVGAGI. Germline trimming cut 0 bases from V and 4 bases from J; bases unmatched to any gene: 5. CDR3 region: CASSYSGLADSYEQYF. For the CDR3, the DNA is TGTGCCAGCAGTTACTCGGGACTAGCGGACTCGTACGAGCAGTACTTC.

The chain's CDR3 is CASSLAYSEAFF. The DNA for the CDR3 is TGTGCCAGCAGCTTAGCATACAGTGAAGCTTTCTTT. The gene calls are TRBV7-8 and TRBJ1-1, with unresolved D. The CDR3 is made up of 12 amino acids. Germline CDR1 reads SGHVS; CDR2 reads FQNEAQ. Deletions cut 0 bases from V and 7 bases from J, with 6 bases between.

The V gene is TRBV5-1, the J gene TRBJ1-5; 10 bases match TRBD1. The J segment lost 0 bases and the V segment lost 3 bases, leaving 15 bases of the junction unmatched. Germline V gene data show CDR1 as SGHRS and CDR2 as YFSETQ. This CDR3 comprises 20 residues. CDR3 region: CASSSPDPDRGVYSNQPQHF. In nucleotides, the CDR3 is TGCGCCAGCAGCTCGCCCGACCCGGACAGGGGGGTTTATAGCAATCAGCCCCAGCATTTT.

This chain joins TRBV29-1 and TRBJ2-2; D gene uncertain. CDR3 size: 13 residues. Trimming left V 3 bases short and J 1 base short, with 6 bases between. The germline V gene encodes CDR1 SQVTM and CDR2 ANQGSEA. The CDR3 here is CSVDRGNTGELFF. In nucleotides, the CDR3 is TGCAGCGTTGATAGAGGGAACACCGGGGAGCTGTTTTTT.

The J gene is TRBJ2-3, the V gene TRBV5-1; D unclear. In germline, CDR1 is SGHRS, CDR2 YFSETQ. This CDR3 is 13 amino acids long. Trimming removed 3 bases from V and 4 bases from J, with 9 bases in between. In DNA form, the CDR3 reads TGCGCCAGCAGCTCGAAGCGACCAGATACGCAGTATTTT. Protein product: CASSSKRPDTQYF. The full variable domain, in which reference TRBV5-1 and TRBJ2-3 provide the parts outside the CDR3, is KAGVTQTPRYLIKTRGQQVTLSCSPISGHRSVSWYQQTPGQGLQFLFEYFSETQRNKGNFPGRFSGRQFSNSRSEMNVSTLELGDSALYLCASSSKRPDTQYFGPGTRLTVL.

V and J are TRBV4-1 and TRBJ1-5; D unresolved. V was cut by 3 bases and J by 3 bases, with 12 bases left in between. CDR3 length: 15 residues. Germline V gene data show CDR1 as MGHRA and CDR2 as YSYEKL. This CDR3 is CASSQTLGVNQPQHF. Written as DNA, the CDR3 is TGCGCCAGCAGCCAGACTCTTGGAGTCAATCAGCCCCAGCATTTT.